Listed below are T cell receptor beta chains from one sample, sequenced in a study of identical twins. TCRdb reprocessed the 5' RACE reads with MiXCR, giving one entry per CDR3 protein. The data contain fewer than 350,000 distinct CDR3 sequences, about 8.3% of them singletons. These data were also filed under a second study, of yellow fever vaccine responses in identical twins.

The sequencing sample was made of memory (CD45RO+) T cells sorted from blood. These receptor sequences come from a young woman in good health. Both conserved end residues are part of each CDR3. The D gene is left open where the match is weak. Size values are once, few and many counts, or a class for expanded clones, and some rows have none.

V	size	length	D	J	CDR3	DNA
TRBV7-3	many	16	TRBD2	TRBJ2-3	CASSLISSGSADTQYF	TGTGCCAGCAGCTTAATATCTAGCGGGAGTGCAGATACGCAGTATTTT
TRBV19	NA	13	TRBD2	TRBJ2-7	CASSMKAGYEQYF	TGTGCCAGTAGTATGAAAGCGGGATACGAGCAGTACTTC
TRBV12-3/TRBV12-4	few	15	TRBD2	TRBJ2-3	CASSPGGVRTDTQYF	TGTGCCAGCAGCCCGGGAGGAGTGCGCACAGATACGCAGTATTTT
TRBV2	once	9	NA	TRBJ2-7	CASGGQQYF	TGTGCCAGCGGGGGACAGCAGTACTTC
TRBV20-1	NA	12	NA	TRBJ2-1	CSASKDYNEQFF	TGCAGTGCTAGTAAGGATTACAATGAGCAGTTCTTC
TRBV2	NA	16	NA	TRBJ1-3	CASSAMTVNSGNTIYF	TGTGCCAGCAGTGCGATGACGGTTAACTCTGGAAACACCATATATTTT
TRBV28	NA	15	NA	TRBJ1-5	CASSIPGIPNQPQHF	TGTGCCAGCAGCATCCCAGGGATTCCCAATCAGCCCCAGCATTTT
TRBV7-2	few	15	TRBD1	TRBJ2-5	CASSPGQGGTETQYF	TGTGCCAGCAGCCCGGGACAGGGGGGGACAGAGACCCAGTACTTC
TRBV6-5	NA	14	NA	TRBJ1-3	CASSYGTEGNTIYF	TGTGCCAGCAGTTACGGAACGGAGGGAAACACCATATATTTT
TRBV18	NA	14	NA	TRBJ1-4	CASSPEGSNEKLFF	TGTGCCAGCTCTCCGGAGGGAAGTAATGAAAAACTGTTTTTT
TRBV19	NA	14	NA	TRBJ2-2	CASLSWSGTGELFF	TGTGCCAGCCTCAGTTGGAGCGGGACCGGGGAGCTGTTTTTT
TRBV12-3/TRBV12-4	many	13	NA	TRBJ1-3	CASSLTGGNTIYF	TGTGCCAGCAGTTTAACAGGTGGAAACACCATATATTTT
TRBV12-3/TRBV12-4	many	16	NA	TRBJ1-5	CASSQTFGYSNQPQHF	TGTGCCAGCAGCCAGACATTTGGGTATAGCAATCAGCCCCAGCATTTT
TRBV27	many	11	NA	TRBJ1-2	CASSFNYGYTF	TGTGCCAGCAGTTTTAACTATGGCTACACCTTC
TRBV4-2	many	12	TRBD2	TRBJ2-1	CASSPGGYEQFF	TGTGCCAGCAGCCCGGGGGGATATGAGCAGTTCTTC
TRBV24-1	many	17	TRBD2	TRBJ2-1	CATSDLAGGSSYNEQFF	TGTGCCACCAGTGATTTAGCGGGAGGCAGCTCCTACAATGAGCAGTTCTTC
TRBV11-2	few	15	TRBD1	TRBJ1-4	CASSLGDRRLEKLFF	TGTGCCAGCAGCTTAGGGGACAGGAGGCTTGAAAAACTGTTTTTT
TRBV7-7	many	15	NA	TRBJ2-2	CASSLGPSNTGELFF	TGTGCCAGCAGCTTGGGACCATCTAACACCGGGGAGCTGTTTTTT
TRBV20-1	many	14	NA	TRBJ2-1	CSALAGLNPAGQFF	TGCAGTGCTCTCGCCGGGCTCAACCCGGCGGGGCAGTTCTTC
TRBV6-1	few	13	NA	TRBJ1-5	CATAVDSNQPQHF	TGTGCCACCGCGGTAGATTCGAATCAGCCCCAGCATTTT
TRBV27	NA	14	NA	TRBJ1-4	CASSPEKANEKLFF	TGTGCCAGCAGCCCAGAGAAAGCTAATGAAAAACTGTTTTTT
TRBV6-4	NA	14	NA	TRBJ2-3	CASSSSASTDTQYF	TGTGCCAGCAGTTCTAGCGCTAGCACAGATACGCAGTATTTT
TRBV5-6	NA	15	NA	TRBJ1-1	CASSSGTLSWTEAFF	TGTGCCAGCAGCTCCGGGACCCTCTCCTGGACTGAAGCTTTCTTT
TRBV5-1	NA	14	NA	TRBJ2-1	CASSASNAYNEQFF	TGCGCCAGCAGTGCGTCCAACGCTTACAATGAGCAGTTCTTC
TRBV7-2	NA	14	NA	TRBJ1-5	CASSSGLQNQPQHF	TGTGCCAGCAGCTCGGGACTGCAAAATCAGCCCCAGCATTTT
TRBV3-1	NA	15	NA	TRBJ2-1	CASSQARAIYNEQFF	TGTGCCAGCAGCCAAGCGAGGGCTATCTACAATGAGCAGTTCTTC
TRBV7-6	NA	18	NA	TRBJ1-1	CASSLRPLTRGSNTEAFF	TGTGCCAGCAGCTTACGCCCTCTGACCAGGGGTTCGAACACTGAAGCTTTCTTT
TRBV6-4	NA	15	TRBD1	TRBJ2-1	CASSDSTGALDEQFF	TGTGCCAGCAGTGACTCGACAGGGGCCCTGGATGAGCAGTTCTTC